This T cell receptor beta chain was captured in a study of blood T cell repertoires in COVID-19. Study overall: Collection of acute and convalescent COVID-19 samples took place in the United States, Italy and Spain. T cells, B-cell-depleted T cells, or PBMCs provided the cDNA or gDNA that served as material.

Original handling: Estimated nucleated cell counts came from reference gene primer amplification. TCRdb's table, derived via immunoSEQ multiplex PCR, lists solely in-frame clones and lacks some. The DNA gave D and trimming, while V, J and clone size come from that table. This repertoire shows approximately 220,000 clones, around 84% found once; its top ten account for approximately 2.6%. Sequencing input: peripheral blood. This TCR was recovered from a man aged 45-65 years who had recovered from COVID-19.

The CDR3 DNA reads TGTGCCAGCAGTTCGCCCGGACAGGGGGAACGATACGAGCAGTACTTC. This gives the protein CASSSPGQGERYEQYF. This chain joins TRBV28 and TRBJ2-7; TRBD1 matches at 10 bases. Germline V gene sequence: CDR1 MDHEN, CDR2 SYDVKM. This CDR3 contains 16 residues. Trimming removed 4 bases from V and 4 bases from J; junction bases left unmatched: 10.